This T cell receptor beta chain came from a study of cytomegalovirus exposure and HLA in healthy donors. The overall study: The roughly 120 validation repertoires used the same platform as the 650 to 850 first-cohort repertoires, a later analysis reported.

Trimming at V came to 6 bases and at J to 6 bases, leaving 11 bases not matched to a gene. Germline CDR1 reads MNHEY; CDR2 reads SMNVEV (reference sequence). The CDR3 runs to 15 residues. Clones were sequenced by immunoSEQ multiplex PCR, and TCRdb holds only the in-frame ones, with some missing. The data contain about 140,000 clones, about 94% of them singletons. This receptor was obtained from a man aged 18 to 30 in good health and CMV-seropositive. The J gene is TRBJ2-1, the V gene TRBV27, with TRBD2 matching 7 bases. Specimen: PBMCs. CDR3 sequence: CASSIGVSGRNEQFF. In nucleotides, the CDR3 is TGTGCCAGCAGCATAGGGGTTAGCGGGCGCAATGAGCAGTTCTTC.